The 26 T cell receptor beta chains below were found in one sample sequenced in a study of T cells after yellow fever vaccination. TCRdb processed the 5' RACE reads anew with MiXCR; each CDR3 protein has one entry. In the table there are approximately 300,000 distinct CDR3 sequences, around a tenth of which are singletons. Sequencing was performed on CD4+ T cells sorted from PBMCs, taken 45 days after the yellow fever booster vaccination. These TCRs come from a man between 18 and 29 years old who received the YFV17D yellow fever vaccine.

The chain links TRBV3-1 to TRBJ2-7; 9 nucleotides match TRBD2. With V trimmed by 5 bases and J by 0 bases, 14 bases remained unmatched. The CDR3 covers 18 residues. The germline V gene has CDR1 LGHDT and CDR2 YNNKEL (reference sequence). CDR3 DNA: TGTGCCAGCAGCGCACTAGCGGGCGAACGGACCAGCTCCTACGAGCAGTACTTC. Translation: CASSALAGERTSSYEQYF.

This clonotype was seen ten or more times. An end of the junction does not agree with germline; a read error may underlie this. This CDR3 reads CASSEPGLAGFVQNF. Written as DNA, the CDR3 is TGTGCCAGCAGCGAACCGGGACTAGCGGGGTTCGTCCAAAACTTC. The chain couples TRBV6-2 or TRBV6-3 to TRBJ2-5, with 13 nucleotides matching TRBD2. The CDR3 covers 15 residues. Germline CDR1 MNHEY, CDR2 SVGEGT.

The CDR3 region is CASSFYELRHEKLFF. Here the CDR3 DNA reads TGTGCCAGCAGTTTTTACGAATTACGGCATGAAAAACTGTTTTTT. The chain has TRBV12-3 or TRBV12-4 and TRBJ1-4; no definite D call. The CDR3 contains 15 residues. Trimming left V 3 bases short and J 6 bases short, with 14 bases between.

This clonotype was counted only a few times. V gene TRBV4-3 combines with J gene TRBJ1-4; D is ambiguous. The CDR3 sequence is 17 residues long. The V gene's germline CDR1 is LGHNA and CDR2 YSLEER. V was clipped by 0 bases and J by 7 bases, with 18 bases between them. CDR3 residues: CASSQELRGFWSEKLFF. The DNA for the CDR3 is TGCGCCAGCAGCCAAGAACTCCGAGGGTTCTGGAGTGAAAAACTGTTTTTT.

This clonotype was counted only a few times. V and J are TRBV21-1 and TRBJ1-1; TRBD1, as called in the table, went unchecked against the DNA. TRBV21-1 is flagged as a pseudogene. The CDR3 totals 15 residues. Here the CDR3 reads CASSKTGAVGTEAFF. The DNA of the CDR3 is TGTGCCAGCAGCAAAACAGGGGCCGTAGGCACTGAAGCTTTCTTT.

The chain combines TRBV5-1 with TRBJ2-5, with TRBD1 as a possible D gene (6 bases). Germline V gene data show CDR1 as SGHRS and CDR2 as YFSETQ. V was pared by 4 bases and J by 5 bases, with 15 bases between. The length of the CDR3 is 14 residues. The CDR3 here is CASSPGHREETQYF. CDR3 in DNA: TGCGCCAGCAGCCCGGGACATAGAGAGGAGACCCAGTACTTC.

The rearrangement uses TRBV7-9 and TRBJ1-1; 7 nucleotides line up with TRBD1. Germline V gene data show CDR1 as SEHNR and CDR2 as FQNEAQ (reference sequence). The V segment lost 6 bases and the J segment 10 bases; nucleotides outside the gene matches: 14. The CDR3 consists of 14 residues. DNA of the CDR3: TGTGCCAGCAGTCCAGCAGGCCAGGGGGGAATAGCTTTCTTT. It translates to CASSPAGQGGIAFF.

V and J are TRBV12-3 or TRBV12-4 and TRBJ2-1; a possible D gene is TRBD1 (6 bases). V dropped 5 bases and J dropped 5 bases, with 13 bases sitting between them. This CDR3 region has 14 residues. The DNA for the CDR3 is TGTGCCAGCAGTGCGCACAGGGCCAACAATGAGCAGTTCTTC. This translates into CASSAHRANNEQFF.

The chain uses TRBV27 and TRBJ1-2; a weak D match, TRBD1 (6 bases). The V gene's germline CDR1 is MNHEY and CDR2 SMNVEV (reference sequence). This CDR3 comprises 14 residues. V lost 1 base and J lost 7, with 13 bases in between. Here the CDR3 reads CASSLFQGQSGYTF. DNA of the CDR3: TGTGCCAGCAGTTTATTTCAGGGGCAAAGTGGCTACACCTTC.

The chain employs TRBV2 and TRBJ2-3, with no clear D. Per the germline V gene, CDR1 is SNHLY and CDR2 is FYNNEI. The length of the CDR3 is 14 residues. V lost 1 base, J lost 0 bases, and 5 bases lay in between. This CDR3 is CASSEVRSTDTQYF. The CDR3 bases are TGTGCCAGCAGTGAAGTCAGGAGCACAGATACGCAGTATTTT.

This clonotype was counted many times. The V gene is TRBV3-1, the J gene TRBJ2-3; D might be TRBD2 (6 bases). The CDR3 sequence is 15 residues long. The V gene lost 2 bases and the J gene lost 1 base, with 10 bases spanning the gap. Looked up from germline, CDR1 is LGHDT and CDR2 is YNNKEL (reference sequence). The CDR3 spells CASSQNPGGTDTQYF. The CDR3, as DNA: TGTGCCAGCAGCCAAAATCCGGGGGGCACAGATACGCAGTATTTT.

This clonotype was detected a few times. The CDR3 DNA is TGCAGTGCTGGCATTTGGACAGGAAATATGAGCAATCAGCCCCAGCATTTT. Translation: CSAGIWTGNMSNQPQHF. The rearrangement links TRBV20-1 to TRBJ1-5; the match to TRBD1 covers 7 bases. The junction had 14 bases not matched to a gene; V was cut back by 5 bases and J by 1 base. There are 17 residues in the CDR3. Per the germline V gene, CDR1 is DFQATT and CDR2 is SNEGSKA (reference sequence).

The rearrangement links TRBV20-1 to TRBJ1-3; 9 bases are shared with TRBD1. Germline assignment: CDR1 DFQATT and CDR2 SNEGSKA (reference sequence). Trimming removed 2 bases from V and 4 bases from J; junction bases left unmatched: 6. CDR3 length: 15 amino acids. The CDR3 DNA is TGCAGTGCTAGATCTAGGGACAGGGCAGGAAACACCATATATTTT. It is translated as CSARSRDRAGNTIYF.

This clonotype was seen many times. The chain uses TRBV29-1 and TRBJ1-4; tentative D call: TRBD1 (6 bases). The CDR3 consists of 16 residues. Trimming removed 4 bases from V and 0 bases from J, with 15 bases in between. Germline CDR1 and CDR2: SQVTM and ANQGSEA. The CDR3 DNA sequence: TGCAGCGTTGCTACAGGGTGGGGCGCAACTAATGAAAAACTGTTTTTT. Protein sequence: CSVATGWGATNEKLFF.

Written as DNA, the CDR3 is TGTGCCAGCAGCTTAGGAGGGGGGGTAGTCTATGGCTACACCTTC. The encoded protein is CASSLGGGVVYGYTF. The genes are TRBV7-2 and TRBJ1-2, with D possibly being TRBD1 (6 bases). The CDR3 contains 15 residues. CDR1 and CDR2 from the germline V gene are SGHTA and FQGNSA. V was cut by 1 base and J by 4 bases, with 13 bases left in between.

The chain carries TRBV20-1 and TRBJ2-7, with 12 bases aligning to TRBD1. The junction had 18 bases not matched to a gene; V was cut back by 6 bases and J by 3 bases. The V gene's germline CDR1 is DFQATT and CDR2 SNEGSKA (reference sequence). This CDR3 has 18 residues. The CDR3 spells CSALGTGGRVGSLYEQYV. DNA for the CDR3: TGCAGTGCCCTCGGGACAGGGGGCAGGGTAGGTAGCCTCTACGAGCAGTACGTC.

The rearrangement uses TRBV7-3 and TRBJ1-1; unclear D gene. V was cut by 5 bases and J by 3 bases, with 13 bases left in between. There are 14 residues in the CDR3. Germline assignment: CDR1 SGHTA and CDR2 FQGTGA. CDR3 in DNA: TGTGCCAGCAGCCCCCTCGGCATAGACACTGAAGCTTTCTTT. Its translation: CASSPLGIDTEAFF.

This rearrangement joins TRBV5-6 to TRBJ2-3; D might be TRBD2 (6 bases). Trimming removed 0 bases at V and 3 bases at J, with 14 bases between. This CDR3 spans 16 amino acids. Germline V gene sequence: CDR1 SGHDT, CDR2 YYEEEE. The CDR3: CASSLGDSPFTDTQYF. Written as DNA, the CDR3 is TGTGCCAGCAGCTTGGGGGACTCACCCTTTACAGATACGCAGTATTTT.

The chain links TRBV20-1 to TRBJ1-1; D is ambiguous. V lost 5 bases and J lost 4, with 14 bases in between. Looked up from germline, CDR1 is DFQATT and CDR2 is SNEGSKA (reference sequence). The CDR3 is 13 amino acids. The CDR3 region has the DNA TGCAGTGCTCGCATACGACGGAGCACTGAAGCTTTCTTT. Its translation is CSARIRRSTEAFF.

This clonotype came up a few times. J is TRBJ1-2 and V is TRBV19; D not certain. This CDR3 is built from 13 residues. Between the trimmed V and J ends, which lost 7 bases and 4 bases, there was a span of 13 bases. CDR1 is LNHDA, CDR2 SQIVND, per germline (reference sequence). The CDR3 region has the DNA TGTGCCAGTAATGTAGGGAGGACCTATGGCTACACCTTC. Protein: CASNVGRTYGYTF.

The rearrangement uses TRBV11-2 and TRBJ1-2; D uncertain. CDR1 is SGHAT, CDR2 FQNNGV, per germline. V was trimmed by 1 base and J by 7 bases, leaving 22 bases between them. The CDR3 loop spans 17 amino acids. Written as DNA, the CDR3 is TGTGCCAGCAGCTTAGGGCGCGGCGGAAACCCAGATAGTGGCTACACCTTC. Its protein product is CASSLGRGGNPDSGYTF.

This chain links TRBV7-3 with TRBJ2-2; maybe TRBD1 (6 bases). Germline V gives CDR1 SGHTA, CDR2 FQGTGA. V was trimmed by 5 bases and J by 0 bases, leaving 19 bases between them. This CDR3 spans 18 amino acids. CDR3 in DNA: TGTGCCAGCAGCCCACGAGCCCAGGGGTGGCCGAACACCGGGGAGCTGTTTTTT. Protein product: CASSPRAQGWPNTGELFF. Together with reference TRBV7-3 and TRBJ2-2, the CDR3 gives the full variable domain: GAGVSQTPSNKVTEKGKYVELRCDPISGHTALYWYRQSLGQGPEFLIYFQGTGAADDSGLPNDRFFAVRPEGSVSTLKIQRTERGDSAVYLCASSPRAQGWPNTGELFFGEGSRLTVL.

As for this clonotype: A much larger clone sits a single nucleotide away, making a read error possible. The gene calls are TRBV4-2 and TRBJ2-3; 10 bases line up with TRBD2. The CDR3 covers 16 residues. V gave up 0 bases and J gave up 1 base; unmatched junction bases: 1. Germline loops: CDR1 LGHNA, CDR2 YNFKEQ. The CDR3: CASSQDLAGGTDTQYF. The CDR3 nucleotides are TGTGCCAGCAGCCAAGATCTAGCGGGGGGCACAGATACGCAGTATTTT.

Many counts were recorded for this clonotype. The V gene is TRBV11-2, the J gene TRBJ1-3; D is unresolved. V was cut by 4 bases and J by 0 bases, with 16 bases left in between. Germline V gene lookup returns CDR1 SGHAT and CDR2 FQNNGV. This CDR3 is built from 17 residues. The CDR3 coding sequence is TGTGCCAGCAGCTCCCGCTGGGCGGGCAGCTCTGGAAACACCATATATTTT. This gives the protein CASSSRWAGSSGNTIYF.

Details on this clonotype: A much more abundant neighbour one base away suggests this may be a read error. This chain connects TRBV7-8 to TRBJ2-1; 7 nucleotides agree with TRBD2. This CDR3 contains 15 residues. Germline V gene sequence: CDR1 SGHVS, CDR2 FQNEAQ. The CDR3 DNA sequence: TGTGCCAGCAGCTTAGCGTTCGGGGGGTCCACTGAGCAGTTATTC. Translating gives CASSLAFGGSTEQLF.

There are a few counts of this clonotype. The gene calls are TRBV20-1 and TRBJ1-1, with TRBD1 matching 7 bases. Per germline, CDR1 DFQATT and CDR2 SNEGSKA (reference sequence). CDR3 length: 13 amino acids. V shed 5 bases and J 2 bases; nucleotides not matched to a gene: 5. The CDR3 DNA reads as TGCAGTGCTCGTAGACAGGGCAACACTGAAGCTTTCTTT. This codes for CSARRQGNTEAFF.